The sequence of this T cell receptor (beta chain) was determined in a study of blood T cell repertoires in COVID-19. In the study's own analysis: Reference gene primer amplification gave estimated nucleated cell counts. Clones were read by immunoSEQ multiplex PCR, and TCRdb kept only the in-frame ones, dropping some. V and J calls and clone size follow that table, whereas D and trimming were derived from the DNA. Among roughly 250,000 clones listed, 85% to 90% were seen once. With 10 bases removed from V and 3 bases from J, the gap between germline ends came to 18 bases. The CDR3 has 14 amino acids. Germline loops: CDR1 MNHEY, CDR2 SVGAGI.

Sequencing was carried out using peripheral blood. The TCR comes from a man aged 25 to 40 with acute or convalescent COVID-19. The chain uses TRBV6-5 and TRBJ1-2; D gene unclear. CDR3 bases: TGTGCCACTCGGATCTATGGCGGTGACTATGGCTACACCTTC. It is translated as CATRIYGGDYGYTF.